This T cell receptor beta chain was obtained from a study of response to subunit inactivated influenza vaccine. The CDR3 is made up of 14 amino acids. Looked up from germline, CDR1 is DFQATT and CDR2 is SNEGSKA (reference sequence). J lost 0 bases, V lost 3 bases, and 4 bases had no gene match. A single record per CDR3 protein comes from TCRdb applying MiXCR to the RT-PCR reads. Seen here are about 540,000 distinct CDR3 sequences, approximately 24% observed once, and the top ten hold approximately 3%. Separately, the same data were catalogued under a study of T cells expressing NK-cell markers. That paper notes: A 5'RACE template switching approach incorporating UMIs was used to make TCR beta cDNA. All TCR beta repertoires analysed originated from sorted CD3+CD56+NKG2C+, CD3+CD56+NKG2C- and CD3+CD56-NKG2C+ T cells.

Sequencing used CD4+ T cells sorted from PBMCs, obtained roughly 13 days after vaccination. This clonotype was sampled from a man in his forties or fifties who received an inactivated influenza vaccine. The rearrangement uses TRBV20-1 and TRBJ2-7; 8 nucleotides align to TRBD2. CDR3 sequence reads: CSASGGAFSYEQYF. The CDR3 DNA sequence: TGCAGTGCTAGCGGGGGGGCTTTCTCCTACGAGCAGTACTTC.